The rows below give T cell receptor beta chains drawn from one sample of a study of response to subunit inactivated influenza vaccine. TCRdb passed the RT-PCR reads through MiXCR, listing each CDR3 protein once. The table records more than 400,000 distinct CDR3 sequences, about 10% of them present only once. The sample in question was PBMCs from blood, obtained more than 35 days after vaccination. These receptors were taken from a man aged 50-59 years who received an inactivated influenza vaccine. CDR3s include the opening cysteine and the closing phenylalanine or tryptophan. A D gene is named only where the DNA matches it firmly. The size field is filled for only some rows; it gives once, few, many or a size class.

many	TRBV5-1	TRBD1	TRBJ2-3	CASATGAYGGDTQYF	TGCGCCAGCGCGACAGGGGCCTACGGCGGAGATACGCAGTATTTT
few	TRBV6-1	TRBD1	TRBJ1-1	CASSVLGTGEAFF	TGTGCCAGCAGTGTCTTAGGGACAGGGGAAGCTTTCTTT
few	TRBV5-1	NA	TRBJ2-5	CASSWGTNQETQYF	TGCGCCAGCAGCTGGGGGACGAATCAAGAGACCCAGTACTTC
NA	TRBV29-1	NA	TRBJ2-5	CSVERRLETQYF	TGCAGCGTTGAGCGTCGCCTAGAGACCCAGTACTTC
NA	TRBV7-2	TRBD2	TRBJ2-7	CASSLDFSGGGEQYF	TGTGCCAGCAGCTTAGATTTTAGCGGGGGCGGCGAGCAGTACTTC
NA	TRBV19	NA	TRBJ1-5	CASSQGPRWPQHF	TGTGCCAGTAGTCAGGGACCCCGGTGGCCCCAGCATTTT
NA	TRBV6-2/TRBV6-3	NA	TRBJ1-5	CTSKQGEGVGNQPQHF	TGTACCAGCAAACAAGGAGAGGGCGTCGGCAATCAGCCCCAGCATTTT
many	TRBV12-3/TRBV12-4	NA	TRBJ2-7	CASTLGTEAYEQYF	TGTGCCAGCACCTTGGGGACGGAGGCCTACGAGCAGTACTTC
many	TRBV12-3/TRBV12-4	TRBD2	TRBJ2-1	CASSFGGRDNEQFF	TGTGCCAGCAGTTTTGGAGGGAGGGACAATGAGCAGTTCTTC
many	TRBV5-1	NA	TRBJ2-7	CASSMGPYEQYF	TGCGCCAGCAGCATGGGACCTTACGAGCAGTACTTC
few	TRBV5-1	NA	TRBJ2-5	CASSPTTGTPSKTQYF	TGCGCCAGCAGCCCAACAACCGGGACACCCTCGAAGACCCAGTACTTC
many	TRBV12-3/TRBV12-4	TRBD1	TRBJ1-1	CASSLGTGLEAFF	TGTGCCAGCAGTTTGGGGACAGGGCTTGAAGCTTTCTTT
many	TRBV12-3/TRBV12-4	TRBD1	TRBJ1-1	CASSSGGTNTEAFF	TGTGCCAGCAGTTCAGGGGGGACGAACACTGAAGCTTTCTTT
few	TRBV20-1	NA	TRBJ2-1	CSAPGLARYNEQFF	TGCAGTGCTCCGGGACTTGCCAGATACAATGAGCAGTTCTTC
many	TRBV6-2/TRBV6-3	NA	TRBJ2-3	CASRKVILQGGTDTQYF	TGTGCCAGCAGAAAAGTTATCCTTCAGGGAGGCACAGATACGCAGTATTTT
NA	TRBV19	NA	TRBJ1-6	CASSSPEANSPLHF	TGTGCCAGTAGTTCCCCGGAGGCTAATTCACCCCTCCACTTT
NA	TRBV6-2/TRBV6-3	NA	TRBJ2-1	CASSYPVEGTHFYNEQFF	TGTGCCAGCAGTTACCCTGTCGAAGGGACCCATTTCTACAATGAGCAGTTCTTC
few	TRBV18	NA	TRBJ1-1	CASSPQGISEAFF	TGTGCCAGCTCACCCCAGGGGATCAGTGAAGCTTTCTTT
NA	TRBV7-2	NA	TRBJ2-1	CASSPLGFSWNEQFF	TGTGCCAGCAGCCCGCTGGGGTTTAGTTGGAATGAGCAGTTCTTC
NA	TRBV7-9	NA	TRBJ1-1	CEGTEAFF	TGTGAGGGGACTGAAGCTTTCTTT
NA	TRBV7-3	NA	TRBJ2-5	CASSLTPLETQYF	TGTGCCAGCAGCTTAACCCCCCTGGAGACCCAGTACTTC
NA	TRBV7-2	NA	TRBJ2-5	CASSLVWSFGGAETQYF	TGTGCCAGCAGCTTAGTGTGGTCTTTCGGGGGCGCAGAGACCCAGTACTTC
many	TRBV29-1	NA	TRBJ1-5	CTFSGTRREPQHF	TGCACCTTCTCAGGGACTCGAAGGGAGCCCCAGCATTTT
few	TRBV6-5	TRBD2	TRBJ2-3	CASSYSTSGEDTDTQYF	TGTGCCAGCAGTTATAGTACTAGCGGGGAAGACACAGATACGCAGTATTTT
once	TRBV12-3/TRBV12-4	TRBD1	TRBJ2-1	CASSTQGATGNEQFF	TGTGCCAGCAGTACCCAGGGGGCCACTGGGAATGAGCAGTTCTTC
NA	TRBV4-3	NA	TRBJ2-3	CASSQGFRRGSTDTQYF	TGCGCCAGCAGCCAAGGGTTTCGCCGGGGGAGCACAGATACGCAGTATTTT
few	TRBV7-2	TRBD1	TRBJ2-3	CASSLRTGEAPDTQYF	TGTGCCAGCAGCTTGCGGACAGGAGAGGCCCCAGATACGCAGTATTTT
NA	TRBV7-2	NA	TRBJ1-5	CASSLAGGLHQPQHF	TGTGCCAGCAGCTTAGCTGGGGGGTTGCATCAGCCCCAGCATTTT
few	TRBV5-1	NA	TRBJ2-5	CASSSDREGYVVETQYF	TGCGCCAGCAGCTCCGACAGGGAGGGTTACGTGGTGGAGACCCAGTACTTC
few	TRBV7-8	NA	TRBJ2-5	CASSPGDSERVAQQETQYF	TGTGCCAGCAGCCCAGGGGACTCGGAGCGGGTCGCTCAGCAAGAGACCCAGTACTTC
many	TRBV20-1	TRBD2	TRBJ2-3	CSARNWASGLYTQYF	TGCAGTGCTAGAAATTGGGCTAGCGGTCTATATACGCAGTATTTT
NA	TRBV29-1	NA	TRBJ1-1	CSVIFRAEAFF	TGCAGCGTCATATTTCGCGCTGAAGCTTTCTTT
many	TRBV5-1	NA	TRBJ2-2	CASSPGGRAGELFF	TGCGCCAGCAGCCCGGGTGGAAGGGCCGGGGAGCTGTTTTTT
many	TRBV7-9	TRBD2	TRBJ2-1	CASSSPRGVSDEQFF	TGTGCCAGCAGCTCACCACGGGGGGTCAGCGATGAGCAGTTCTTC
many	TRBV7-2	TRBD2	TRBJ2-7	CASSPGLAASSYEQYF	TGTGCCAGCAGCCCGGGACTAGCGGCGAGCTCCTACGAGCAGTACTTC
NA	TRBV7-3	NA	TRBJ2-7	CASSLMGPVSSYEQYF	TGTGCCAGCAGCTTAATGGGGCCAGTTAGCTCCTACGAGCAGTACTTC
few	TRBV7-9	NA	TRBJ2-5	CASSSGPGVGETQYF	TGTGCCAGCAGTTCGGGCCCGGGCGTTGGAGAGACCCAGTACTTC
many	TRBV5-6	NA	TRBJ2-7	CASSGPRLEQYF	TGTGCCAGCAGCGGCCCGCGGTTGGAGCAGTACTTC
NA	TRBV10-3	NA	TRBJ1-5	CAISDSGNQPQHF	TGTGCCATCAGTGATTCCGGGAATCAGCCCCAGCATTTT
many	TRBV7-2	NA	TRBJ2-1	CASSLNFGGEQFF	TGTGCCAGCAGCTTAAACTTCGGGGGTGAGCAGTTCTTC
NA	TRBV4-3	TRBD1	TRBJ1-2	CASEKGQGPLGGGYTF	TGCGCCAGCGAAAAAGGACAGGGGCCTTTAGGCGGTGGCTACACCTTC
NA	TRBV5-1	NA	TRBJ2-7	CASSSSNSYEQYF	TGCGCCAGCAGCTCGTCAAATTCCTACGAGCAGTACTTC
few	TRBV15	TRBD2	TRBJ2-3	CATSRDGLAVPTDTQYF	TGTGCCACCAGCAGAGATGGACTAGCGGTCCCCACAGATACGCAGTATTTT
NA	TRBV19	NA	TRBJ2-2	CASSPRDLYSGELFF	TGTGCCAGTAGTCCAAGGGACCTCTATAGCGGGGAGCTGTTTTTT
NA	TRBV6-5	NA	TRBJ2-5	CASSYYPEQETQYF	TGTGCCAGCAGTTACTATCCAGAGCAAGAGACCCAGTACTTC
many	TRBV5-1	NA	TRBJ2-3	CASSSRTDTQYF	TGCGCCAGCAGCTCCCGTACAGATACGCAGTATTTT
NA	TRBV20-1	NA	TRBJ2-2	CSARDVVGGNTGELFF	TGCAGTGCTAGAGATGTCGTCGGGGGGAACACCGGGGAGCTGTTTTTT
NA	TRBV12-3/TRBV12-4	TRBD2	TRBJ2-2	CASRGLAGGSRGELFF	TGTGCCAGCAGGGGACTAGCGGGAGGGTCACGAGGGGAGCTGTTTTTT
few	TRBV10-3	TRBD1	TRBJ2-7	CAISATRDRGFGEQYF	TGTGCCATCAGTGCTACCCGGGACAGGGGTTTCGGGGAGCAGTACTTC
NA	TRBV12-3/TRBV12-4	NA	TRBJ2-7	CASSGGQFEQYF	TGTGCCAGCAGTGGAGGGCAGTTCGAGCAGTACTTC
NA	TRBV28	TRBD1	TRBJ2-3	CASRGGQGLTDTQYF	TGTGCCAGCAGGGGGGGACAGGGCCTAACAGATACGCAGTATTTT
NA	TRBV6-2/TRBV6-3	TRBD1	TRBJ2-7	CASSYSGTGTHEQYF	TGTGCCAGCAGTTACTCCGGGACAGGGACCCACGAGCAGTACTTC
few	TRBV5-5	NA	TRBJ2-7	CASSPWAGTLGEQYF	TGTGCCAGCAGCCCCTGGGCGGGAACCCTCGGCGAGCAGTACTTC
many	TRBV9	TRBD2	TRBJ2-3	CASSVATAGGTDTQYF	TGTGCCAGCAGCGTAGCTACAGCGGGAGGCACAGATACGCAGTATTTT